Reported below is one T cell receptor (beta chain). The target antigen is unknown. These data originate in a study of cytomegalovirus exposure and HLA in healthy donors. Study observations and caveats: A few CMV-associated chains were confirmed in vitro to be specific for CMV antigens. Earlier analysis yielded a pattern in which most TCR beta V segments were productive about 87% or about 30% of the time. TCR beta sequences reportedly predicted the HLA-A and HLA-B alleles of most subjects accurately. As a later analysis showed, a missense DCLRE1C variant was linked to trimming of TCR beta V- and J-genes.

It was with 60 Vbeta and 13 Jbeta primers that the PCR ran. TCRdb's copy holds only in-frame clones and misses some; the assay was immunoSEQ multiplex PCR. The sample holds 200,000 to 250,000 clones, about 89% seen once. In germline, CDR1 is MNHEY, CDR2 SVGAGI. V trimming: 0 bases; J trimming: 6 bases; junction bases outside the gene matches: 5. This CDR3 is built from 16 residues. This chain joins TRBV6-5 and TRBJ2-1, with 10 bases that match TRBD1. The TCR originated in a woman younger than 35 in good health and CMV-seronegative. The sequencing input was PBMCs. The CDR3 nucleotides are TGTGCCAGCAGTTACTCCGGGACAGGGGCGATCAATGAGCAGTTCTTC. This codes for CASSYSGTGAINEQFF.